Sequencing of this T cell receptor beta chain was carried out in a study of blood T cell repertoires in COVID-19. Background on the study: T cells, B-cell-depleted T cells, or PBMCs supplied cDNA or gDNA.

The V segment lost 2 bases and the J segment 6 bases; nucleotides outside the gene matches: 6. CDR3 length: 16 residues. Germline V CDR1 and CDR2: SGHNT, YYREEE (reference sequence). While infection was still active, Seattle patients were enrolled and then followed longitudinally. Per the authors' pipeline: For nucleated cells, counts were estimated from reference gene primer amplification. Profiled with immunoSEQ multiplex PCR; TCRdb holds only in-frame clones, not every one. The V and J calls and clone size are taken from that table; D and trimming were inferred from the DNA. The sample yields approximately 97,000 clones, about nine tenths seen once.

The rearrangement joins TRBV5-4 to TRBJ2-2; 11 positions agree with TRBD2. The clonotype was recovered from a woman between 50 and 59 years old with COVID-19, enrolled during active disease. The sequenced sample consisted of peripheral blood. CDR3 residues: CASSLVLAGGPGELFF. The CDR3 bases are TGTGCCAGCAGCTTAGTGTTAGCGGGGGGGCCCGGGGAGCTGTTTTTT. The whole variable domain, filled in from reference TRBV5-4 and TRBJ2-2, reads ETGVTQSPTHLIKTRGQQVTLRCSSQSGHNTVSWYQQALGQGPQFIFQYYREEENGRGNFPPRFSGLQFPNYSSELNVNALELDDSALYLCASSLVLAGGPGELFFGEGSRLTVL.